Described below is a single TCR beta chain sequence and its context. Its antigen is undetermined. It was with 60 Vbeta and 13 Jbeta primers that the PCR ran. The protocol was immunoSEQ multiplex PCR, while the TCRdb copy is restricted to in-frame clones and leaves out a portion. This sample carries about 100,000 clones, about four fifths of them seen once, and the ten largest clones take approximately 4%. The data are from a study of cytomegalovirus exposure and HLA in healthy donors. Overall study findings and caveats: Over 15,000 TCR beta sequences were associated with HLA alleles at 0.05 false discovery rate in a later analysis. According to a later analysis, most TCR beta chains associated with CMV appeared HLA-restricted.

The germline V gene encodes CDR1 SGHDT and CDR2 YYEEEE. The ends lost 1 base at V and 9 bases at J; junction bases unmatched: 7. CDR3 size: 15 residues. Participants comprised healthy donors of bone marrow. The sample taken for sequencing was PBMCs. This rearrangement joins TRBV5-6 to TRBJ1-6; 7 bases are shared with TRBD1. The clonotype comes from an older woman in good health and CMV-seropositive. CDR3 residues: CASSLRGTVPSPLHF. The CDR3 bases are TGTGCCAGCAGCTTGAGGGGGACAGTTCCTTCACCCCTCCACTTT.